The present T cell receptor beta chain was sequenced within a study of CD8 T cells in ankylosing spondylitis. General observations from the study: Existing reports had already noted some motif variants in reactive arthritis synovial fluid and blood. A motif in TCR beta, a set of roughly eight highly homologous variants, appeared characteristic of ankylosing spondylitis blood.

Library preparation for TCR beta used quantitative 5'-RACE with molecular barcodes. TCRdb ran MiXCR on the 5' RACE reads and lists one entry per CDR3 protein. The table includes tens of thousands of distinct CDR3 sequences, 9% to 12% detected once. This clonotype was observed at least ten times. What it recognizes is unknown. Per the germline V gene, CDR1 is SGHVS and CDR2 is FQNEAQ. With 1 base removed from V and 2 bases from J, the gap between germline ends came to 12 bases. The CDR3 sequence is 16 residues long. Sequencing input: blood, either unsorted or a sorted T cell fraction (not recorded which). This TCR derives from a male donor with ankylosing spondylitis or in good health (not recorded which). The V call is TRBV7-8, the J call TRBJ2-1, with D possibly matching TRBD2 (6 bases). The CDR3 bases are TGTGCCAGCAGCTTAGACGGGAGAAGCCCCTACAATGAGCAGTTCTTC. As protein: CASSLDGRSPYNEQFF.